This T cell receptor beta chain was identified during a study of tumor and adjacent non-tumor tissue in lung cancer. No cell sorting was done before RNA was extracted from the tissue. The V end was cut by 2 bases, the J end by 2 bases, with 16 bases between. The CDR3 sequence is 17 residues long. Germline CDR1 and CDR2: MNHNS and SASEGT. TCRbeta libraries were built with three rounds of nested PCR, modified from ARM-PCR. Using its own MiXCR run on the multiplex PCR reads, TCRdb lists one record per CDR3 protein. The profile shows about 120,000 distinct CDR3 sequences, nearly 85% of them singletons. This receptor was obtained from a man aged 70 or older with non-small cell lung cancer. The genes are TRBV6-1 and TRBJ1-5; tentatively, D is TRBD1 (5 bases). Material: lung tumor tissue. The CDR3 DNA sequence: TGTGCCAGCAGTGAAATTCGGGGCAGTCTCGGCAATCAGCCCCAGCATTTT. This sequence encodes CASSEIRGSLGNQPQHF.